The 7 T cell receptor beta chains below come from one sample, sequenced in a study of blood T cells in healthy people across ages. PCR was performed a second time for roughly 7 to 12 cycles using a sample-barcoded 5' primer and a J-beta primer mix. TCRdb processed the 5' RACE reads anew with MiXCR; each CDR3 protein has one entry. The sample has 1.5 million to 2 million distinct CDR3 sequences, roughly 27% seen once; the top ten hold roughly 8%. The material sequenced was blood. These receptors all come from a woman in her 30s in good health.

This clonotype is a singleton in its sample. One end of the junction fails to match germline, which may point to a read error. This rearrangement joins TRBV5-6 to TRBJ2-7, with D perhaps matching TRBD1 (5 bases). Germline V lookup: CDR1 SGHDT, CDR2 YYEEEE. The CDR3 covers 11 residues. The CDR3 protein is CANSVAGEQYF. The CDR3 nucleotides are TGTGCCAACAGCGTTGCAGGGGAGCAGTACTTC. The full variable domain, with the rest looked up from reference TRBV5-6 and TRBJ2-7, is DAGVTQSPTHLIKTRGQQVTLRCSPKSGHDTVSWYQQALGQGPQFIFQYYEEEERQRGNFPDRFSGHQFPNYSSELNVNALLLGDSALYLCANSVAGEQYFGPGTRLTVT.

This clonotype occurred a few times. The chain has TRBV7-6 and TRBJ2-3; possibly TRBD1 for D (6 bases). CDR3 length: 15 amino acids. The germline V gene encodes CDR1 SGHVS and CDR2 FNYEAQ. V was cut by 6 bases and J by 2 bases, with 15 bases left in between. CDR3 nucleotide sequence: TGTGCCAGCAGTTTGCAGGGGCGAAACACAGATACGCAGTATTTT. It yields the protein CASSLQGRNTDTQYF.

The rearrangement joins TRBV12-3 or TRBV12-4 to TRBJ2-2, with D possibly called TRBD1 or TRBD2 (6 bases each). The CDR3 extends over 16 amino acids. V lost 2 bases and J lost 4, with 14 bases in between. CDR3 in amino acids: CASSLSWGAGTGELFF. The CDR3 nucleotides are TGTGCCAGCAGTTTAAGTTGGGGGGCGGGCACCGGGGAGCTGTTTTTT.

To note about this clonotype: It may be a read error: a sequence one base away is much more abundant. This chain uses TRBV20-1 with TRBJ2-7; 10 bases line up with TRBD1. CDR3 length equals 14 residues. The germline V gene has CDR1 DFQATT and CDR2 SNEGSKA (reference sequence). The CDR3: CSARGDRGTYAQYF. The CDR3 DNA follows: TGCAGTGCTAGGGGGGACAGGGGTACCTACGCGCAGTACTTC.

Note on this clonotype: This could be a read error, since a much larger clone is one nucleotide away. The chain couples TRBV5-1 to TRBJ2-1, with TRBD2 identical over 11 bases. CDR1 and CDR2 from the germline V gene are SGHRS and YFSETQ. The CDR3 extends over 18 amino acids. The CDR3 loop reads CASSRGLAVLTSYNERFF. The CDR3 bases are TGCGCCAGCAGCAGGGGACTAGCGGTTCTGACCTCCTACAATGAGCGGTTCTTC.

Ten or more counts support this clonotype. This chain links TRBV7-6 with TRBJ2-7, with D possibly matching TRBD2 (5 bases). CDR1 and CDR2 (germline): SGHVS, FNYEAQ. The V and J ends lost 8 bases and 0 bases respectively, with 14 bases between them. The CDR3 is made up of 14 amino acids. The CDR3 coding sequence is TGTGCCAGCCCCCCAACTAGGGTCTCCTACGAGCAGTACTTC. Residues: CASPPTRVSYEQYF.

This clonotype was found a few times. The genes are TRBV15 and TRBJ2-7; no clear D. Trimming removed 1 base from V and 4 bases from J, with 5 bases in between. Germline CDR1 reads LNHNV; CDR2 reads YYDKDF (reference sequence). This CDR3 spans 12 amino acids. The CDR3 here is CATSRVIYEQYF. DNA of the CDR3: TGTGCCACCAGCAGAGTTATATACGAGCAGTACTTC.